Sequencing of this TCR beta chain was carried out in a study of T cell responses to AZD1222 COVID-19 vaccine (dated by TCRdb to the early 2020s). In the study overall: TCR sequencing was performed for roughly 250 trial participants, of whom about 200 were given two doses of AZD1222 and around 26 were given two doses of MenACWY control vaccine. Trial participants were enrolled by age into subgroups of 18-55, 56-69 and 70-plus years, and roughly 150, 30 and 60 TCR-sequenced participants, respectively, were included in these subgroups.

A note on this clone: The target of this receptor is not known. Within one base of it there is no much larger clone, and no base qualities were kept.

The CDR3 regions of human TCRbeta chains were analyzed by immunosequencing. As for the authors' bioinformatics: TCRs in the repertoires were matched against a reference library of SARS-CoV-2-specific TCRs that had been generated with the MIRA antigen-specificity platform. Breadth meant the fraction of unique TCRs that were SARS-CoV-2-associated, whereas depth meant the fraction of total T cells that were SARS-CoV-2-associated. Using the MIRA data, each spike-specific TCR was assigned both to the spike region to which the TCR was reactive and to a CD4 or CD8 class. Log10-transformed breadth and depth values were compared by one-way ANOVA with Sidak's multiple comparisons tests. In its TCRdb copy, this immuneACCESS table keeps in-frame sequences only and misses some clones. Where compared with another copy, unresolved V genes explain less than half of these, and the others have no known cause. That table is the source of V, J and clone size, and D and trimming were worked out from the DNA. In all, the sample holds around 180,000 clones, and around 87% of those were seen once. 2.5% to 3% of the sample is in the top ten clones.

CDR1 and CDR2 are read off the germline V gene as MNHEY and SVGAGI. V was cut back by 7 bases and J by 5 bases, leaving a gap of 17 bases between them. From the cysteine up to the phenylalanine, the CDR3 has a length of 14 residues. Only CDR3 DNA is held: 42 bases, read in frame from base 1. In the paper's terms, the time point label means: baseline before first vaccination. Explained via the paper, the treatment or condition label denotes: meningococcal conjugate vaccine given as trial control. The vaccinee samples were drawn from two UK trials, COV001 and COV002, one of which was a single-blind randomized controlled phase 2/3 trial testing AZD1222 (ChAdOx1 nCoV-19) in healthy adults. For TCRbeta chain sequencing, PBMC samples were collected from trial participants at day 0 and at day 28 after the second dose. What the study reported, not specific to this receptor: Reportedly, close to half of the unique spike-specific TCRs recognized epitopes lying outside the regions that are mutated in the B.1.351 and B.1.1.7 variants. The 56-69-year group was small, and its depth increase did not reach significance, likely because of low power. Conclusions about previously exposed vaccinees were limited because only six or seven AZD1222 recipients were SARS-CoV-2 seropositive at baseline. Most participants were white British and females outnumbered males, and the authors suggested that clonal diversity may have been underestimated. Because no day 14 peak-response samples were available, the repertoires could be characterized only after the peak T cell response. CD4 TCRs associated with the vaccine covered the entire spike protein, and the dominant responses were in regions 160-218 and 743-854. After two AZD1222 doses, both the breadth and the depth of spike-specific TCRs were significantly higher than at day 0 and than in MenACWY recipients.

This sequence uses TRBV6-5 and TRBJ1-2; the D gene is perhaps TRBD1, on 6 matching bases. The sequenced sample was peripheral blood, obtained on day 0 of MenACWY control vaccination. This receptor was obtained from an adult in good health. The DNA is TGTGCCAGCATCGAAGGGGGGGCGGGATATGGCTACACCTTC. Translated, this is CASIEGGAGYGYTF.